The clone carrying this T cell receptor beta chain was detected a few times. Its antigen is unidentified. This entry comes from a study of T cell repertoires in cytomegalovirus infection. Study findings and constraints: Dominating the ex vivo response were HLA-C-restricted CMV-specific TCR beta clonotypes.

V dropped 4 bases and J dropped 7 bases, with 17 bases sitting between them. Germline CDR1 is SGHVS and CDR2 is FNYEAQ. The CDR3 has 14 amino acids. Via MiXCR, TCRdb re-called the reads, giving one row per CDR3 protein. Found here are fewer than 1,000,000 distinct CDR3 sequences, approximately 31% of them singletons; the top ten hold roughly 13%. Here the sequenced sample was cultured CD8+ T cells from PBMCs, taken from culture after CMV antigen stimulation. This TCR was recovered from a human donor in good health (CMV status not recorded). Some clones in this sample may be carry-over from other donors' samples. The rearrangement links TRBV7-6 to TRBJ2-7, with D hard to call. CDR3 sequence: CASSSSGSWEEQYF. Written as DNA, the CDR3 is TGTGCCAGCAGCTCATCCGGGTCCTGGGAAGAGCAGTACTTC.